This is a list of T cell receptor beta chains from one sample in a study of T-cell memory formation after mild COVID-19. TCRdb fed the 5' RACE reads into MiXCR, producing one record per CDR3 protein. The table has around 200,000 distinct CDR3 sequences, about 20% seen once. Sequenced sample: PBMCs or a T cell subset sorted from them (not recorded which). The receptors were gathered from an adult woman who had mild COVID-19 (a few samples of this study predate the infection). Cell type and time point are not known. The CDR3 runs from the conserved cysteine through the conserved F or W. The order of the fields is clone size, D gene, V gene, J gene, CDR3 protein, CDR3 DNA. The D gene is left open where the match is weak. Clone sizes are given selectively: once, few, many, or a class where the clone is expanded.

>NA|NA|TRBV12-3/TRBV12-4|TRBJ1-2
CASRPRETGVNYGYTF
TGTGCCAGCAGGCCCCGCGAGACAGGAGTCAACTATGGCTACACCTTC
>NA|TRBD2|TRBV2|TRBJ2-7
CASSEGGGYWEQYF
TGTGCCAGCAGTGAAGGCGGGGGGTATTGGGAGCAGTACTTC
>NA|NA|TRBV12-3/TRBV12-4|TRBJ1-1
CASSLENQGLTEAFF
TGTGCCAGCAGTTTAGAGAATCAGGGTCTAACTGAAGCTTTCTTT
>NA|TRBD2|TRBV27|TRBJ2-5
CASRSVGGGQETQYF
TGTGCCAGCAGGTCCGTGGGGGGGGGCCAAGAGACCCAGTACTTC
>NA|TRBD1|TRBV27|TRBJ1-1
CASRIDRTGWTEAFF
TGTGCCAGCAGGATAGATAGGACAGGGTGGACTGAAGCTTTCTTT
>NA|TRBD2|TRBV29-1|TRBJ2-1
CSVEDPRLAGVDNEQFF
TGCAGCGTTGAAGACCCCCGACTAGCGGGGGTAGACAATGAGCAGTTCTTC
>few|NA|TRBV6-4|TRBJ2-3
CASSGLVGGTDTQYF
TGTGCCAGCAGTGGACTAGTTGGGGGCACAGATACGCAGTATTTT
>NA|NA|TRBV27|TRBJ2-7
CASSFGDGAYEQYF
TGTGCCAGCAGTTTCGGGGACGGGGCTTACGAGCAGTACTTC
>NA|TRBD1|TRBV5-6|TRBJ1-2
CASSTIQGDPNYGYTF
TGTGCCAGCAGCACCATTCAGGGGGACCCTAACTATGGCTACACCTTC
>few|TRBD1|TRBV20-1|TRBJ2-7
CSAIPWRQGYNEQYF
TGCAGTGCTATTCCTTGGAGACAGGGGTACAACGAGCAGTACTTC
>NA|NA|TRBV4-3|TRBJ1-2
CASSQDGSAGSYTF
TGCGCCAGCAGCCAAGATGGATCGGCAGGGTCGTACACCTTC
>NA|NA|TRBV28|TRBJ1-3
CASSSDTVLSGNTIYF
TGTGCCAGCAGTTCAGACACGGTCCTCTCTGGAAACACCATATATTTT
>few|TRBD2|TRBV4-1|TRBJ2-1
CASSQHLGLAGSYNEQFF
TGCGCCAGCAGCCAACACCTCGGACTAGCGGGCTCCTACAATGAGCAGTTCTTC
>NA|NA|TRBV9|TRBJ2-3
CASSEGGRISDTQYF
TGTGCCAGCAGCGAGGGGGGGCGGATTTCAGATACGCAGTATTTT
>NA|TRBD1|TRBV4-1|TRBJ2-2
CASSYGDRGYTGELFF
TGCGCCAGCAGCTACGGGGACAGGGGGTACACCGGGGAGCTGTTTTTT
>few|NA|TRBV19|TRBJ2-1
CASSVVPRYNEQFF
TGTGCCAGTAGTGTTGTACCTCGGTACAATGAGCAGTTCTTC
>NA|NA|TRBV7-9|TRBJ2-5
CASSPYVATETQYF
TGTGCCAGCAGCCCATATGTAGCAACAGAGACCCAGTACTTC